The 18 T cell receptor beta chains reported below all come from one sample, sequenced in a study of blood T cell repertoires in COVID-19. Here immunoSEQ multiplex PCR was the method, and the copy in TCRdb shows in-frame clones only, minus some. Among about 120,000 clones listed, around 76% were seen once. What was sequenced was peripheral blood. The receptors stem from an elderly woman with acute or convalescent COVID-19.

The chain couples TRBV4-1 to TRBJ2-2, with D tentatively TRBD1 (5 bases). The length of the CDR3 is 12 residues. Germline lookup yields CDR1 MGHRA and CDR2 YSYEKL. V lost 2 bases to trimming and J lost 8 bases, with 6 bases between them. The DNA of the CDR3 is TGCGCCAGCAGCCAAAACAGGGGGGAGCTGTTTTTT. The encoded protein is CASSQNRGELFF.

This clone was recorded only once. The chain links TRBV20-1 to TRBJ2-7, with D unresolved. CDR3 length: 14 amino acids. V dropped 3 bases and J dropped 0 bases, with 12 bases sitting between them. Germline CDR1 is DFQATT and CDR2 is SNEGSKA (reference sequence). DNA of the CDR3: TGCAGTGCTAGTGGCGGCAGATCCTCCTACGAGCAGTACTTC. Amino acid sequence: CSASGGRSSYEQYF.

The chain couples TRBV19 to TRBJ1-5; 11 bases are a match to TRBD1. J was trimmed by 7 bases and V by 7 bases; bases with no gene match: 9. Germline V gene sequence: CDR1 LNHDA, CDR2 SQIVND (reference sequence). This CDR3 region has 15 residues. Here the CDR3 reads CASTSDRGRRQPQHF. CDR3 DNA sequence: TGTGCCAGTACCTCGGACAGGGGGCGAAGACAGCCCCAGCATTTT.

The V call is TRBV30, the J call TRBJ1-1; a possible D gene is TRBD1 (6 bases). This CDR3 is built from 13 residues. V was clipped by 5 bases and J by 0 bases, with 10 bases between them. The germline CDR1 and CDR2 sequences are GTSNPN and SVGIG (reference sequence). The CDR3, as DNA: TGTGCCTGGGATGGACAGTTGAACACTGAAGCTTTCTTT. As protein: CAWDGQLNTEAFF.

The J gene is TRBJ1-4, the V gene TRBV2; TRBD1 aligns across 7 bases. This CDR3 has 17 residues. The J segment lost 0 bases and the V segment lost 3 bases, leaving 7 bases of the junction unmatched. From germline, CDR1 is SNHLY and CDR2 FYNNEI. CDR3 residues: CASSDRDRSATNEKLFF. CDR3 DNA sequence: TGTGCCAGCAGTGACCGGGACAGATCTGCAACTAATGAAAAACTGTTTTTT.

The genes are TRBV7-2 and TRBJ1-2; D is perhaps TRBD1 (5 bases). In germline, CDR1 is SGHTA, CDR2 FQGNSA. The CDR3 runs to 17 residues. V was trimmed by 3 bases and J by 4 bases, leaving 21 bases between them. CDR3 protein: CASSLSAPTMGGYGYTF. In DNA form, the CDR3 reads TGTGCCAGCAGCTTGTCGGCCCCCACGATGGGGGGCTATGGCTACACCTTC.

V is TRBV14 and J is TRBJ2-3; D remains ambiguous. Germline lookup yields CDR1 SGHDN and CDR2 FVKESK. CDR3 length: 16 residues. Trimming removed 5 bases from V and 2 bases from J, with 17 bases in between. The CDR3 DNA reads TGTGCCAGCAGCAGAACACGTAGTCAGGTCACAGATACGCAGTATTTT. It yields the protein CASSRTRSQVTDTQYF.

CDR3 protein: CASSFITGSDEQYF. Here the CDR3 DNA reads TGTGCCAGCAGCTTTATCACGGGGTCGGACGAGCAGTACTTC. This chain uses TRBV7-2 with TRBJ2-7; possibly TRBD2 for D (5 bases). CDR1 SGHTA and CDR2 FQGNSA come from the germline V gene. The CDR3 loop spans 14 amino acids. Trimming cost V 3 bases and J 5 bases, with 14 bases left between them.

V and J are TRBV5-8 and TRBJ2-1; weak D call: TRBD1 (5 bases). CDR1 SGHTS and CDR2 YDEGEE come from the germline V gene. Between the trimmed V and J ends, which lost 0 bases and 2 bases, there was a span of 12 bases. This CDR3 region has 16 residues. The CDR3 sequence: CASSLEMTVPYNEQFF. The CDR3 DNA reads TGTGCCAGCAGCTTGGAAATGACAGTCCCCTACAATGAGCAGTTCTTC.

The DNA for the CDR3 is TGCGCCAGCAGCTTGGTAACCGGGACAGGGATGAACACTGAAGCTTTCTTT. Amino acid sequence: CASSLVTGTGMNTEAFF. The chain combines TRBV5-1 with TRBJ1-1; 9 bases map to TRBD1. Losses at the gene ends were 0 bases for V and 0 bases for J; bases not matched to a gene: 6. The CDR3 has 17 residues. Germline CDR1 SGHRS, CDR2 YFSETQ.

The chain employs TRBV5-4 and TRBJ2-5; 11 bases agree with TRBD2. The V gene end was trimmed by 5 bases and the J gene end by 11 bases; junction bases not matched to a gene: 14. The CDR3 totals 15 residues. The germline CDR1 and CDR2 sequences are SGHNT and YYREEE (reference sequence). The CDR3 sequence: CASSAGTSGSRGQYF. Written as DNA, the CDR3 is TGTGCCAGCAGTGCCGGGACTAGCGGATCACGGGGACAGTACTTC.

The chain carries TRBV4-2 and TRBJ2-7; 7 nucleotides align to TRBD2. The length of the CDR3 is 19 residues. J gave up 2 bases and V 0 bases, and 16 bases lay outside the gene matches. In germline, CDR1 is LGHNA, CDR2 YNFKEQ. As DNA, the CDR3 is TGTGCCAGCAGCCAAGACGTCGGGGGAGGGCCTGGATTGACCTACGAGCAGTACTTC. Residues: CASSQDVGGGPGLTYEQYF.

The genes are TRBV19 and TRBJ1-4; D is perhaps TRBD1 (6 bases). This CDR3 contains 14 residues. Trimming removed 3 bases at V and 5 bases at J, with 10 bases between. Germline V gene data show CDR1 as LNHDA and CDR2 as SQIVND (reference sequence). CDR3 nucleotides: TGTGCCAGTAGTATCCGGGACACAAATGAAAAACTGTTTTTT. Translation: CASSIRDTNEKLFF.

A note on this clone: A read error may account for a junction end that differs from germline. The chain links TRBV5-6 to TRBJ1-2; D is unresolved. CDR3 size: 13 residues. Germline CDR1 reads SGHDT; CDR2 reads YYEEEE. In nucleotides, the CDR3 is TGCCCTGTCCGTACAGTCCTTAACTATGGCTACACCTTC. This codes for CPVRTVLNYGYTF.

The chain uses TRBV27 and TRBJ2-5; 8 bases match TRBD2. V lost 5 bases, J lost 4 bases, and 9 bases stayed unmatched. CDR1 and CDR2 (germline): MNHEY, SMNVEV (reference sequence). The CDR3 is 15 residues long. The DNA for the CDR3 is TGTGCCAGCAGTCCTGAGCGGGAGAGGGGAGAGACCCAGTACTTC. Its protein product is CASSPERERGETQYF.

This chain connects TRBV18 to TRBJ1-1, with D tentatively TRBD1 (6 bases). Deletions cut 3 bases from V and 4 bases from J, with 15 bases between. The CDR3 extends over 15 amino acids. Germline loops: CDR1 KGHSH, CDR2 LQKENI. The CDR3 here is CASSPAGARSTEAFF. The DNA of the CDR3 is TGTGCCAGCTCACCGGCGGGGGCGCGGAGCACTGAAGCTTTCTTT. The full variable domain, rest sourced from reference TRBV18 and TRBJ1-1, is NAGVMQNPRHLVRRRGQEARLRCSPMKGHSHVYWYRQLPEEGLKFMVYLQKENIIDESGMPKERFSAEFPKEGPSILRIQQVVRGDSAAYFCASSPAGARSTEAFFGQGTRLTVV.

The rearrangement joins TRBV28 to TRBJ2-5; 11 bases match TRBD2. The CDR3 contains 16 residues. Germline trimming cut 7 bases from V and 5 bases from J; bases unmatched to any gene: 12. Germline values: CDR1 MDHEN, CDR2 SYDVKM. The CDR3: CASTPRLAGGGETQYF. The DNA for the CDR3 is TGTGCCAGCACCCCCCGGCTAGCGGGAGGCGGCGAGACCCAGTACTTC.

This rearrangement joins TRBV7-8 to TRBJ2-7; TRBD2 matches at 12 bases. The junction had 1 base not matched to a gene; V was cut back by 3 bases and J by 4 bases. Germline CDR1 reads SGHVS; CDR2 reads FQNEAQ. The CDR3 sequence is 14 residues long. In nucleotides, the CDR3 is TGTGCCAGCAGCTTCGGGACTAGCGGGTACGAGCAGTACTTC. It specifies CASSFGTSGYEQYF.